The source of this TCR beta chain is a study of early T cells in non-severe SARS-CoV-2 infection. Background on the study: Sequenced material consisted of bulk RNA (from unsorted whole blood), and chains were unpaired. Study conclusions and caveats: Lookups in VDJdb leaned toward anti-spike CD8 responses and missed private and CD4 specificities.

Each cDNA molecule carried a unique molecular identifier. TCRdb reprocessed the 5' RACE reads via MiXCR and lists one record per CDR3 protein. The sample yields tens of thousands of distinct CDR3 sequences, about 11% seen once. This clonotype came up many times. What it binds is not known. CDR3 length: 14 residues. The V end was cut by 3 bases, the J end by 0 bases, with 10 bases between. CDR1 is SGDLS and CDR2 is YYNGEE in the germline V gene. This clonotype was sampled from an adult who was a healthcare worker with PCR-confirmed SARS-CoV-2 infection or an uninfected control (not recorded which). The gene calls are TRBV9 and TRBJ2-7, with a tentative D call TRBD2 (6 bases). The specimen was whole blood, collected at baseline. CDR3 bases: TGTGCCAGCAGCGACGCTAGCGCCTCCTACGAGCAGTACTTC. It codes for CASSDASASYEQYF.